The table lists the clone carrying this TCR beta chain with a few counts. Its target is not known. These data are taken from a study of identical twins. Study-wide findings and caveats: Abundant beta clonotypes from cord blood bore fewer insertions; memory repertoires lacked this pattern.

One entry per CDR3 protein results from TCRdb running MiXCR on the 5' RACE reads. The repertoire holds more than 400,000 distinct CDR3 sequences, 15% seen once, with about 0.4% in the top ten. The length of the CDR3 is 16 residues. V was cut by 2 bases and J by 0 bases, with 12 bases left in between. The germline CDR1 and CDR2 sequences are MDHEN and SYDVKM. This sample also appeared in a second study, on yellow fever vaccine responses in identical twins.

Material for sequencing was CD4+ T cells sorted from blood. This rearrangement joins TRBV28 to TRBJ2-3; a weak D match, TRBD2 (6 bases). The sequence derives from a woman under 30 in good health. CDR3 nucleotides: TGTGCCAGCAGTTTACGAGGGAGGAGGAGCACAGATACGCAGTATTTT. As protein: CASSLRGRRSTDTQYF.